The 10 T cell receptor beta chains below were found in one sample sequenced in a study of STAT5B mutations in CD4+ large granular lymphocyte leukemia. TCRdb's table, derived via immunoSEQ multiplex PCR, lists solely in-frame clones and lacks some. The data contain about 35,000 clones, 65% to 70% of them singletons. Sequencing was carried out using CD4+ T cells from blood buffy coats. The receptors derive from a human donor in good health.

The chain combines TRBV5-4 with TRBJ2-1; tentatively, D is TRBD1 (6 bases). Germline CDR1 and CDR2: SGHNT and YYREEE (reference sequence). V was clipped by 0 bases and J by 3 bases, with 13 bases between them. The CDR3 is 16 amino acids. This CDR3 reads CASSLGGPGVYNEQFF. The CDR3 region has the DNA TGTGCCAGCAGCTTGGGGGGCCCAGGGGTCTACAATGAGCAGTTCTTC. Looking up the rest from reference TRBV5-4 and TRBJ2-1 gives the full variable domain: ETGVTQSPTHLIKTRGQQVTLRCSSQSGHNTVSWYQQALGQGPQFIFQYYREEENGRGNFPPRFSGLQFPNYSSELNVNALELDDSALYLCASSLGGPGVYNEQFFGPGTRLTVL.

The chain has TRBV29-1 and TRBJ2-7; D is undetermined. Trimming pared 3 bases from V and 5 bases from J, leaving 11 bases between. In germline, CDR1 is SQVTM, CDR2 ANQGSEA. This CDR3 has 12 amino acids. The CDR3 DNA is TGCAGCGTTGAGGGCAGCTTTCACGAGCAGTACTTC. As protein: CSVEGSFHEQYF.

Only a few counts were recorded for this clone. The V and J genes are TRBV10-3 and TRBJ2-1; 12 bases are shared with TRBD2. This CDR3 spans 14 amino acids. J was trimmed by 7 bases and V by 10 bases; bases with no gene match: 8. The germline gives CDR1 ENHRY, CDR2 SYGVKD. The CDR3 sequence: CATLAGGLGNEQFF. The CDR3 region has the DNA TGTGCCACCCTAGCGGGGGGGCTGGGAAATGAGCAGTTCTTC.

This clone came up once. The chain couples TRBV7-3 to TRBJ2-1; 10 nucleotides align to TRBD2. The junction had 8 bases not matched to a gene; V was cut back by 3 bases and J by 9 bases. This CDR3 is built from 15 residues. Germline CDR1 SGHTA, CDR2 FQGTGA. In DNA, the CDR3 is TGTGCCAGCAGCTTGTCCAGCGGGGGGGCCGGTGAGCAGTTCTTC. Its protein is CASSLSSGGAGEQFF.

The sample holds one count of this clone. The V call is TRBV6-1, the J call TRBJ2-1, with D tentatively TRBD1 (6 bases). The CDR3 is 13 amino acids. Trimming left V 5 bases short and J 6 bases short, with 11 bases between. Germline CDR1 is MNHNS and CDR2 is SASEGT. The chain's CDR3 is CASSKTGRNEQFF. As DNA, the CDR3 is TGTGCCAGCAGTAAGACAGGCCGCAATGAGCAGTTCTTC.

This chain's CDR3 is CASRGWEEHYGYTF. The CDR3 DNA sequence: TGTGCCAGCAGGGGGTGGGAGGAACACTATGGCTACACCTTC. The chain combines TRBV7-8 with TRBJ1-2, with unresolved D. V dropped 6 bases and J dropped 3 bases, with 14 bases sitting between them. Per germline, CDR1 SGHVS and CDR2 FQNEAQ. The CDR3 contains 14 residues. The variable domain in full, completed from reference TRBV7-8 and TRBJ1-2, reads GAGVSQSPRYKVAKRGQDVALRCDPISGHVSLFWYQQALGQGPEFLTYFQNEAQLDKSGLPSDRFFAERPEGSVSTLKIQRTQQEDSAVYLCASRGWEEHYGYTFGSGTRLTVV.

This clone occurred a few times. The J gene is TRBJ1-5, the V gene TRBV15; D is unresolved. This CDR3 has 13 amino acids. CDR1 and CDR2 (germline): LNHNV, YYDKDF (reference sequence). V lost 0 bases and J 9 bases, leaving 9 bases between the germline ends. The CDR3, as DNA: TGTGCCACCAGCAGAGATCGAGCAGGGCCCCAGCATTTT. Its protein is CATSRDRAGPQHF.

The gene calls are TRBV12-5 and TRBJ1-3, with unresolved D. V lost 3 bases, J lost 4 bases, and 4 bases lay in between. The V gene's germline CDR1 is LGHNT and CDR2 FRNRAP. The CDR3 is 12 amino acids. CDR3 in DNA: TGTGCTAGTGGTTTTACCGGAAACACCATATATTTT. Amino acids: CASGFTGNTIYF.

The chain employs TRBV5-1 and TRBJ1-3; tentative D call: TRBD1 (6 bases). Germline loops: CDR1 SGHRS, CDR2 YFSETQ. This CDR3 region has 17 residues. Deletions cut 3 bases from V and 2 bases from J, with 18 bases between. The CDR3 here is CASSYSGQPRTGNTIYF. CDR3 DNA sequence: TGCGCCAGCAGCTATAGTGGACAGCCGAGGACTGGAAACACCATATATTTT.

V gene TRBV2 combines with J gene TRBJ1-5; D perhaps matches TRBD1 (6 bases). Germline CDR1 SNHLY, CDR2 FYNNEI. Trimming removed 6 bases from V and 2 bases from J, with 17 bases in between. The CDR3 covers 16 residues. CDR3 bases: TGTGCCAGCAGACTCGTGGGGGGGCCGGGCAATCAGCCCCAGCATTTT. Protein product: CASRLVGGPGNQPQHF.